A single T cell receptor beta chain is shown here with its context. The target antigen is unknown. The sample comes from a study of cytomegalovirus exposure and HLA in healthy donors. Germline values: CDR1 SEHNR, CDR2 FQNEAQ (reference sequence). The CDR3 has 14 residues. The junction had 6 bases not matched to a gene; V was cut back by 5 bases and J by 4 bases. Notes on the study in general: Later genetic work tied a missense DCLRE1C variant to beta-chain V and J trimming. Presence/absence comparisons presumed near-even sequencing depth among donors.

With 60 Vbeta and 13 Jbeta primers, the PCR was carried out. The method was immunoSEQ multiplex PCR; TCRdb's version includes in-frame clones alone and lacks a portion of them. The sample includes about 160,000 clones, approximately 81% of them seen just once. This chain connects TRBV7-9 to TRBJ2-7; 9 bases agree with TRBD1. Sequences were obtained from PBMCs. The TCR sequence derives from a man between 18 and 29 years old in good health and CMV-seropositive. CDR3 nucleotides: TGTGCCAGCAGCAGGCCGGGACAGGGTTACGAGCAGTACTTC. The encoded protein is CASSRPGQGYEQYF. Full variable domain (remainder filled in from reference TRBV7-9 and TRBJ2-7): DTGVSQNPRHKITKRGQNVTFRCDPISEHNRLYWYRQTLGQGPEFLTYFQNEAQLEKSRLLSDRFSAERPKGSFSTLEIQRTEQGDSAMYLCASSRPGQGYEQYFGPGTRLTVT.